The clone carrying this TCR beta chain appeared a few times. Antigen specificity is unknown. The sample carries other DNA sequences with the same CDR3. The source of the sample is a study of T cells in narcolepsy. The wider study: Donors had narcolepsy type 1 or type 2, or were healthy controls. Study-wide results and caveats: Some memory CD4+ repertoires had no autoreactive clone sequences. Healthy controls reportedly lacked the autoreactive clonotypes serially found in patients' blood. Comparing one patient's CSF and blood CD4+ clonotypes highlighted HCRT- and TRIB2-specific autoreactive clonotypes.

Repertoires were generated with immunoSEQ multiplex PCR, while TCRdb's copy carries only in-frame clones and drops some. The data hold approximately 22,000 clones, with approximately 60% observed a single time. V lost 7 bases and J 0 bases, leaving 11 bases between the germline ends. The CDR3 contains 14 residues. Germline CDR1 and CDR2: SGHRS and YFSETQ. The chain employs TRBV5-1 and TRBJ1-3, with no clear D. The sample taken for sequencing was memory (CD45RA-) CD4+ T cells from blood. This TCR was recovered from a human donor in good health. As DNA, the CDR3 is TGCGCCAGCTCGGCAGACGGCTCTGGAAACACCATATATTTT. Translating gives CASSADGSGNTIYF.